The 31 T cell receptor beta chains below all came from one sample that was sequenced in a study of neurological immune-mediated disorders (dated by TCRdb to 2018 to 2020). Library construction relied on 5' RACE. Sequenced using an Illumina HiSeq 2500. TCRdb itself trimmed the public reads at Q25 with fastp, ran MiXCR and retained productive beta chains. A single entry per CDR3 protein holds the most common genes and DNA from its merged rows. A total of 80,000 to 100,000 distinct CDR3 sequences appear in this sample, under 4.5% of them only once. The ten largest clones add up to less than 3.5% of the sample. Sequences were obtained from PBMCs. Every receptor here comes from a woman aged 50 to 65 with multiple sclerosis.

In this sample, this clonotype turned up a few times. The genes are TRBV10-3 and TRBJ2-7; D possibly corresponds to TRBD2 (5 bases). The CDR3 runs to 14 residues. V was pared by 3 bases and J by 3 bases, with 12 bases between. CDR1 and CDR2 (germline): ENHRY, SYGVKD. The CDR3 is CAISEVGEGYEQYF. The CDR3 nucleotides are TGTGCCATCAGTGAAGTGGGAGAAGGCTACGAGCAGTACTTC.

This clonotype was seen at least ten times. The chain has TRBV20-1 and TRBJ1-5; tentatively, D is TRBD1 (6 bases). The CDR3 spans 17 residues. V dropped 6 bases and J dropped 2 bases, with 23 bases sitting between them. CDR1 and CDR2 from the germline V gene are DFQATT and SNEGSKA (reference sequence). The CDR3: CSAQRYGQPWGNQPQHF. The CDR3 DNA sequence: TGCAGTGCCCAAAGATACGGACAGCCGTGGGGCAATCAGCCCCAGCATTTT.

At least ten counts were recorded for this clonotype. A read error may account for a junction end that differs from germline. This chain uses TRBV20-1 with TRBJ2-3; D may be TRBD2 (6 bases). Germline V gene data show CDR1 as DFQATT and CDR2 as SNEGSKA (reference sequence). This CDR3 is built from 17 residues. The CDR3 reads CSARDIGGARPTDTQYF. CDR3 sequence (DNA): TGCAGCGCTAGAGATATCGGCGGGGCACGACCCACAGATACGCAGTATTTT.

V is TRBV5-1 and J is TRBJ2-7; 12 bases agree with TRBD1. The CDR3 has 15 amino acids. Germline CDR1 reads SGHRS; CDR2 reads YFSETQ. V was clipped by 0 bases and J by 6 bases; unmatched bases: 4. The chain's CDR3 is CASSLAGQGAGEQYF. The CDR3 region has the DNA TGCGCCAGCAGCTTGGCGGGACAGGGGGCCGGCGAGCAGTACTTC.

There are many counts of this clonotype. V and J are TRBV7-8 and TRBJ2-1, with 11 bases matching TRBD1. Germline-derived CDR1 and CDR2 are SGHVS and FQNEAQ. Trimming cost V 5 bases and J 3 bases; bases outside gene matches: 12. This CDR3 is 18 amino acids long. The CDR3 is CASSPSLFGTGGYNEQFF. DNA of the CDR3: TGTGCCAGCAGCCCTAGCCTGTTTGGGACAGGGGGCTACAATGAGCAGTTCTTC.

This clonotype was seen ten or more times. This chain links TRBV5-6 with TRBJ1-5; possible D gene TRBD1, 5 bases. This CDR3 is 15 amino acids long. V lost 0 bases and J 2 bases, leaving 9 bases between the germline ends. Looked up from germline, CDR1 is SGHDT and CDR2 is YYEEEE. CDR3 amino acids: CASSLDGTGNQPQHF. In DNA form, the CDR3 reads TGTGCCAGCAGCTTGGATGGGACGGGCAATCAGCCCCAGCATTTT.

This clonotype was detected ten times or more. This chain joins TRBV27 and TRBJ1-2; 8 nucleotides match TRBD1. CDR1 is MNHEY, CDR2 SMNVEV, per germline (reference sequence). The length of the CDR3 is 15 residues. Losses at the gene ends were 1 base for V and 7 bases for J; bases not matched to a gene: 8. The CDR3 DNA reads TGTGCCAGCAGTTTATGGCCGGACAGGGAGACTGGCTACACCTTC. Its translation is CASSLWPDRETGYTF.

This clonotype was counted ten times or more. The chain joins TRBV15 to TRBJ1-1, with no clear D. The V gene lost 0 bases and the J gene lost 8 bases, with 16 bases spanning the gap. This CDR3 is built from 15 residues. Germline values: CDR1 LNHNV, CDR2 YYDKDF (reference sequence). CDR3: CATSRDPGPAGEAFF. Written as DNA, the CDR3 is TGTGCCACCAGCAGAGATCCCGGGCCGGCTGGGGAAGCTTTCTTT.

This clonotype was recorded at least ten times. The chain employs TRBV28 and TRBJ2-7; D assignment may be TRBD1 or TRBD2 (6 bases each). V lost 5 bases and J 2 bases, leaving 19 bases between the germline ends. This CDR3 spans 16 amino acids. The germline V gene encodes CDR1 MDHEN and CDR2 SYDVKM. The CDR3 region has the DNA TGTGCCAGCAGTCTCATGGGGGGCTGGGGCACCTACGAGCAGTACTTC. Translated: CASSLMGGWGTYEQYF.

This clonotype was found many times. This sequence joins TRBV5-1 and TRBJ1-1; D ambiguous. CDR1 and CDR2 (germline): SGHRS, YFSETQ. Between the trimmed V and J ends, which lost 3 bases and 1 base, there was a span of 7 bases. The CDR3 has 13 amino acids. CDR3 nucleotides: TGCGCCAGCAGCTCCCAGCCGAACACTGAAGCTTTCTTT. Translating gives CASSSQPNTEAFF.

This clonotype was seen many times. V usage is TRBV6-5 and J usage is TRBJ2-3, with TRBD2 matching 13 bases. V gave up 7 bases and J gave up 6 bases; unmatched junction bases: 4. Germline CDR1 reads MNHEY; CDR2 reads SVGAGI. This CDR3 comprises 14 residues. The CDR3 DNA is TGTGCCAGCACCACTAGCGGGGGGGCCGATACGCAGTATTTT. Its translation: CASTTSGGADTQYF.

This clonotype came up many times. CDR3 in DNA: TGTGCCAGCAGCCGGATCCTGACAGTGGGTGGCTACACCTTC. It yields the protein CASSRILTVGGYTF. The rearrangement joins TRBV9 to TRBJ1-2; maybe TRBD1 (5 bases). There are 14 residues in the CDR3. Deletions cut 4 bases from V and 7 bases from J, with 17 bases between. The germline V gene encodes CDR1 SGDLS and CDR2 YYNGEE.

There are many counts of this clonotype. This sequence joins TRBV5-1 and TRBJ1-5, with D unresolved. V was cut by 1 base and J by 2 bases, with 10 bases left in between. The CDR3 extends over 15 amino acids. Germline CDR1 reads SGHRS; CDR2 reads YFSETQ. The CDR3 DNA follows: TGCGCCAGCAGCTTGACATCGGAGGGCAATCAGCCCCAGCATTTT. Translated, it gives CASSLTSEGNQPQHF.

This clonotype occurred many times. This chain joins TRBV5-1 and TRBJ1-4; D unresolved. The CDR3 consists of 16 residues. From germline, CDR1 is SGHRS and CDR2 YFSETQ. Trimming removed 0 bases from V and 3 bases from J, with 12 bases in between. The chain's CDR3 is CASSLVVGNPNEKLFF. The CDR3 DNA follows: TGCGCCAGCAGCTTGGTGGTGGGAAATCCTAATGAAAAACTGTTTTTT. Full variable domain (remainder filled in from reference TRBV5-1 and TRBJ1-4): KAGVTQTPRYLIKTRGQQVTLSCSPISGHRSVSWYQQTPGQGLQFLFEYFSETQRNKGNFPGRFSGRQFSNSRSEMNVSTLELGDSALYLCASSLVVGNPNEKLFFGSGTQLSVL.

A few counts support this clonotype. The junction differs from germline at one of its ends, possibly a read error. J is TRBJ1-6 and V is TRBV7-9; 7 bases match TRBD1. This CDR3 is built from 14 residues. Germline V gene sequence: CDR1 SEHNR, CDR2 FQNEAQ (reference sequence). The CDR3 loop is CASNSDRPNSTLNF. DNA of the CDR3: TGTGCCAGCAACTCGGACAGGCCAAATTCAACCCTCAACTTT. The complete variable domain, with remaining parts taken from reference TRBV7-9 and TRBJ1-6, reads DTGVSQNPRHKITKRGQNVTFRCDPISEHNRLYWYRQTLGQGPEFLTYFQNEAQLEKSRLLSDRFSAERPKGSFSTLEIQRTEQGDSAMYLCASNSDRPNSTLNFGNGTRLTVT.

This clonotype was recorded at least ten times. The chain couples TRBV5-1 to TRBJ1-1; the D is unclear. The V gene's germline CDR1 is SGHRS and CDR2 YFSETQ. The CDR3 loop spans 14 amino acids. The germline V and J ends were trimmed by 4 bases and 0 bases, with 10 bases remaining between them. CDR3 sequence reads: CASSAAGMNTEAFF. CDR3 DNA sequence: TGCGCCAGCAGCGCCGCAGGTATGAACACTGAAGCTTTCTTT.

This clonotype was detected many times. V gene TRBV12-3 or TRBV12-4 combines with J gene TRBJ2-3; 14 nucleotides agree with TRBD2. V trimming: 6 bases; J trimming: 2 bases; junction bases outside the gene matches: 4. This CDR3 comprises 16 residues. The CDR3: CASRRLAGGYTDTQYF. The DNA of the CDR3 is TGTGCCAGCAGAAGACTAGCGGGGGGGTACACAGATACGCAGTATTTT.

In its sample, this clonotype was seen many times. The chain combines TRBV12-3 or TRBV12-4 with TRBJ2-7, with unresolved D. The CDR3 extends over 12 amino acids. Trimming cost V 4 bases and J 0 bases, with 4 bases left between them. The CDR3 DNA sequence: TGTGCCAGCAGTTACATCTCCTACGAGCAGTACTTC. Residues: CASSYISYEQYF.

This clonotype showed up many times. The chain couples TRBV5-1 to TRBJ2-1; 14 bases line up with TRBD2. Unmatched junction bases numbered 0, after V lost 7 bases and J lost 3 bases. The CDR3 extends over 14 amino acids. Germline assignment: CDR1 SGHRS and CDR2 YFSETQ. The CDR3 is CASGTSGGYNEQFF. The CDR3 nucleotides are TGCGCCAGCGGGACTAGCGGGGGCTACAATGAGCAGTTCTTC.

This clonotype was recorded at least ten times. The V and J genes are TRBV7-2 and TRBJ1-1; the D gene is possibly TRBD1 (6 bases). Trimming left V 2 bases short and J 3 bases short, with 19 bases between. The germline gives CDR1 SGHTA, CDR2 FQGNSA. The length of the CDR3 is 17 residues. CDR3 amino acids: CASSLRGPGGGDTEAFF. CDR3 DNA sequence: TGTGCCAGCAGCTTACGGGGACCGGGAGGGGGGGACACTGAAGCTTTCTTT. Full variable domain (remainder filled in from reference TRBV7-2 and TRBJ1-1): GAGVSQSPSNKVTEKGKDVELRCDPISGHTALYWYRQSLGQGLEFLIYFQGNSAPDKSGLPSDRFSAERTGGSVSTLTIQRTQQEDSAVYLCASSLRGPGGGDTEAFFGQGTRLTVV.

This chain uses TRBV5-1 with TRBJ2-1; D is ambiguous. This CDR3 contains 14 residues. Looked up from germline, CDR1 is SGHRS and CDR2 is YFSETQ. Trimming removed 0 bases from V and 3 bases from J, with 7 bases in between. CDR3 nucleotide sequence: TGCGCCAGCAGCTTGGTCGACGGCTACAATGAGCAGTTCTTC. It encodes CASSLVDGYNEQFF. Complete variable domain (other parts from reference TRBV5-1 and TRBJ2-1): KAGVTQTPRYLIKTRGQQVTLSCSPISGHRSVSWYQQTPGQGLQFLFEYFSETQRNKGNFPGRFSGRQFSNSRSEMNVSTLELGDSALYLCASSLVDGYNEQFFGPGTRLTVL.

This clonotype showed up many times. The chain combines TRBV29-1 with TRBJ2-7, with D maybe TRBD2 (5 bases). This CDR3 has 14 residues. V was shortened by 1 base and J by 6 bases, with 16 bases between the two germline ends. Germline assignment: CDR1 SQVTM and CDR2 ANQGSEA. The chain's CDR3 is CSVEGWTGVGEQYF. The CDR3 DNA is TGCAGCGTTGAAGGCTGGACTGGGGTTGGCGAGCAGTACTTC.

This CDR3 reads CASSEADFKQYF. For the CDR3, the DNA is TGTGCCAGCAGTGAAGCCGATTTTAAGCAGTACTTC. The chain uses TRBV25-1 and TRBJ2-7, with no clear D. Trimming cost V 2 bases and J 8 bases, with 10 bases left between them. Germline V CDR1 and CDR2: MGHDK, SYGVNS. The CDR3 has 12 residues.

This clonotype was seen ten or more times. This chain connects TRBV12-3 or TRBV12-4 to TRBJ1-2; no definite D call. V lost 0 bases and J 3 bases, leaving 5 bases between the germline ends. This CDR3 comprises 13 residues. DNA for the CDR3: TGTGCCAGCAGTTTAGCCGACGACTATGGCTACACCTTC. It yields the protein CASSLADDYGYTF.

This clonotype was seen many times. The chain couples TRBV28 to TRBJ1-2; D might be TRBD1 (6 bases). The CDR3 runs to 14 residues. Germline CDR1 reads MDHEN; CDR2 reads SYDVKM. V was cut by 7 bases and J by 3 bases, with 15 bases left in between. Here the CDR3 DNA reads TGTGCCAGCACTGAAGGGGGGGGCCACTATGGCTACACCTTC. It specifies CASTEGGGHYGYTF.

This clonotype was counted many times. The chain has TRBV20-1 and TRBJ1-4; TRBD1 is a possible D gene (5 bases). V was clipped by 0 bases and J by 5 bases, with 16 bases between them. CDR1 is DFQATT and CDR2 is SNEGSKA in the germline V gene (reference sequence). The CDR3 totals 16 residues. The CDR3 region has the DNA TGCAGTGCTAGAGATTACGGACGATGGGGGAATGAAAAACTGTTTTTT. Translation: CSARDYGRWGNEKLFF.

Ten or more counts support this clonotype. The genes are TRBV6-5 and TRBJ2-1; D is unclear. Germline CDR1 reads MNHEY; CDR2 reads SVGAGI. This CDR3 has 13 residues. V gave up 6 bases and J gave up 0 bases, with 6 bases separating them. The CDR3 nucleotides read TGTGCCAGCAGGGGCGTCTCCTACAATGAGCAGTTCTTC. This encodes CASRGVSYNEQFF.

This clonotype was picked up many times. The chain carries TRBV7-2 and TRBJ2-5; 13 bases match TRBD2. The CDR3 runs 18 residues. The germline V gene encodes CDR1 SGHTA and CDR2 FQGNSA. V was pared by 1 base and J by 2 bases, with 7 bases of the junction left unmatched. The CDR3 is CASSLEGLAGRLQETQYF. In nucleotides, the CDR3 is TGTGCCAGCAGCTTAGAGGGACTAGCGGGAAGACTACAAGAGACCCAGTACTTC.

In its sample, this clonotype was seen many times. This chain connects TRBV20-1 to TRBJ1-2; possible D gene TRBD1, 6 bases. Between the trimmed V and J ends, which lost 5 bases and 4 bases, there was a span of 17 bases. The CDR3 totals 14 residues. Germline CDR1 is DFQATT and CDR2 is SNEGSKA (reference sequence). Written as DNA, the CDR3 is TGCAGTGCTGCCCCTACGACAGGAGTCTATGGCTACACCTTC. Encoded protein: CSAAPTTGVYGYTF.

This clonotype was detected ten times or more. The chain uses TRBV7-6 and TRBJ2-7, with D perhaps TRBD1 (5 bases). Germline CDR1 reads SGHVS; CDR2 reads FNYEAQ. This CDR3 has 11 residues. Trimming took off 3 bases at V and 7 bases at J, with 7 bases between the two ends. CDR3 DNA: TGTGCCAGCAGCTTTTCAGGGGAGCAGTACTTC. It encodes CASSFSGEQYF.

This clonotype came up many times. The CDR3 reads CASSLGWGSETQYF. The DNA for the CDR3 is TGTGCCAGCAGCTTGGGGTGGGGAAGCGAGACCCAGTACTTC. The J gene is TRBJ2-5, the V gene TRBV7-2; D unresolved. V was trimmed by 3 bases and J by 5 bases, leaving 13 bases between them. The V gene's germline CDR1 is SGHTA and CDR2 FQGNSA. The CDR3 contains 14 residues.